This T cell receptor beta chain was captured by sequencing in a study of OX40 agonist ivuxolimab in advanced cancers. Regarding the research as a whole: The costimulatory receptor OX40 (CD134) was targeted by ivuxolimab, a fully human IgG2 agonistic monoclonal antibody. Partial responses occurred in three dose-escalation patients, of whom one had hepatocellular carcinoma and two had cutaneous melanoma. The paper describes the monotherapy dose-escalation part (N of about 57 patients) of the phase I trial of ivuxolimab. In the dose-escalation cohort, 82.7% of patients were male, and the mean age was around 60 years with a range of 23 to 79. Intravenous ivuxolimab was administered to patients every 2 weeks at six dose levels: 0.01, 0.1, 0.3, 1.5, 3 and 10 mg/kg. Of the 50 to 55 patients in dose escalation, some 19 had hepatocellular carcinoma, around 15 had melanoma, 9 had renal cell carcinoma and 9 had head and neck cancer. The purpose of peripheral TCRbeta sequencing was to test whether ivuxolimab changed TCR sequence diversity and led to clonal T-cell expansion. Patients were allowed to have had prior anti-PD-1, anti-PD-L1 or anti-CTLA-4 therapy, and around 40% of the dose-escalation patients had previously received checkpoint inhibitors.

Patients with autoimmune disease history or receiving systemic immunosuppression were excluded from the trial. Peripheral blood for TCR sequencing was collected from all dose cohorts at baseline, on cycle 4 day 1, and on cycle 7 day 1. The samples were drawn from a first-in-human, open-label, multicenter phase I dose-escalation trial of ivuxolimab. The trial enrolled adults with locally advanced or metastatic head and neck squamous cell, hepatocellular, melanoma or renal cell carcinoma. Before TCR sequencing, CD4+ T cells and CD8+ T cells were sorted from peripheral blood as separate populations. Spanning cysteine to phenylalanine, the CDR3 consists of 18 amino acids. The DNA shown is the 54-base CDR3, in frame from base 1. Based on the germline V gene (reference sequence), the CDR1 and CDR2 sequences are MNHEY and SMNVEV. The trim is 0 bases for V and 3 bases for J, with a gap of 20 bases between the germline ends.

Remarks on this clone: The target of this receptor is not known. No base quality values were provided; no much bigger clone lies one nucleotide off.

For sequencing of the TCRbeta CDR3 region, genomic DNA was extracted from the sorted cells. The immunoSEQ Assay was used for sequencing of TCRbeta CDR3 regions. TCRdb stores this immuneACCESS table with in-frame sequences only. Part of the clones is absent; in the studies checked, under half of the shortfall reflects unresolved V genes, and no reason is known for the rest. This sample comprises about 76,000 clones, over 75% of them detected only once. The ten top clones hold 5.5% to 7.5% of the sample. What the research found in general, with its limitations: After ivuxolimab, expanded clones were on average more numerous among CD8+ T cells than among CD4+ T cells. At doses from 0.1 to 3.0 mg/kg, clonal expansion was seen in both CD4+ and CD8+ blood T cells between baseline and week 6. In the 0.1-3.0 mg/kg groups, partial responders had among the lowest normalized peripheral clonal expansion, particularly in CD8+ T cells. The antigen specificity of the clonally expanded peripheral T cells was not determined. Low levels of normalized T-cell clonal expansion were also seen in some patients who did not respond.

This sequence originates from an adult with an advanced solid tumor such as melanoma, head and neck, liver or kidney cancer. This specimen consisted of CD4+ or CD8+ T cells sorted from blood, obtained in a trial of the OX40 agonist ivuxolimab. The chain couples TRBV27 to TRBJ1-2; the D gene is possibly TRBD1, with 5 bases matching. CDR3 sequence: CASSLSPARWGTDYGYTF. The nucleotide sequence is TGTGCCAGCAGTTTATCACCCGCTCGGTGGGGGACCGACTATGGCTACACCTTC.